A single sample is the source of the 21 T cell receptor beta chains below, sequenced in a study of T cells after yellow fever vaccination. A single record per CDR3 protein comes from TCRdb applying MiXCR to the 5' RACE reads. The data hold 350,000 to 450,000 distinct CDR3 sequences, with approximately 19% observed a single time. Material: PBMCs, obtained before the yellow fever booster vaccination. The receptors originated from a man aged 18 to 35 who received the YFV17D yellow fever vaccine.

This clonotype appeared a few times. The chain couples TRBV7-6 to TRBJ1-1, with 7 bases fitting TRBD1. The CDR3 loop spans 14 amino acids. With V trimmed by 5 bases and J by 5 bases, 8 bases remained unmatched. Germline V gene sequence: CDR1 SGHVS, CDR2 FNYEAQ. The CDR3 loop reads CASSRQGGWTEAFF. The CDR3 nucleotides are TGTGCCAGCAGCAGGCAGGGGGGATGGACTGAAGCTTTCTTT. The variable domain in full, with the rest retrieved from reference TRBV7-6 and TRBJ1-1, is GAGVSQSPRYKVTKRGQDVALRCDPISGHVSLYWYRQALGQGPEFLTYFNYEAQQDKSGLPNDRFSAERPEGSISTLTIQRTEQRDSAMYRCASSRQGGWTEAFFGQGTRLTVV.

V is TRBV5-5 and J is TRBJ2-7, with TRBD2 identical over 7 bases. This CDR3 is 15 amino acids long. J gave up 3 bases and V 2 bases, and 8 bases lay outside the gene matches. The V gene's germline CDR1 is SGHKS and CDR2 YYEKEE (reference sequence). CDR3 in amino acids: CASSFASGGSYEQYV. CDR3 DNA sequence: TGTGCCAGCAGCTTTGCTAGCGGTGGGAGCTACGAGCAGTACGTC.

The V call is TRBV7-9, the J call TRBJ2-4; 8 bases fit TRBD1. Per the germline V gene, CDR1 is SEHNR and CDR2 is FQNEAQ (reference sequence). With 5 bases clipped from V and 7 bases from J, the junction kept 16 bases outside the gene matches. This CDR3 contains 17 residues. This chain's CDR3 is CASSIRQGTPGENIQYF. The DNA of the CDR3 is TGTGCCAGCAGCATCCGACAGGGGACGCCGGGTGAGAACATTCAGTACTTC.

This chain joins TRBV21-1 and TRBJ1-5; the table gives TRBD1 as D, unverified against the DNA. TRBV21-1 is a known pseudogene. The CDR3 has 16 amino acids. The CDR3 sequence: CASSYRDRHRNQPQHF. DNA of the CDR3: TGTGCCAGCAGCTACAGGGACAGGCATCGCAATCAGCCCCAGCATTTT.

The chain employs TRBV12-3 or TRBV12-4 and TRBJ2-3; D is perhaps TRBD1 or TRBD2 (5 bases each). V was clipped by 6 bases and J by 3 bases, with 16 bases between them. The CDR3 has 15 amino acids. Here the CDR3 reads CASRSLGGGTDTQYF. Written as DNA, the CDR3 is TGTGCCAGCAGATCCCTTGGTGGGGGAACAGATACGCAGTATTTT.

This sequence joins TRBV4-1 and TRBJ2-7; no clear D gene. Per the germline V gene, CDR1 is MGHRA and CDR2 is YSYEKL. Trimming removed 0 bases at V and 3 bases at J, with 9 bases between. The CDR3 length is 14 residues. As DNA, the CDR3 is TGCGCCAGCAGCCAAGATCTGACGATCTACGAGCAGTACGTC. This gives the protein CASSQDLTIYEQYV.

The genes are TRBV6-6 and TRBJ1-1, with 8 nucleotides matching TRBD1. Germline assignment: CDR1 MNHNY and CDR2 SVGAGI (reference sequence). Unmatched junction bases numbered 8, after V lost 0 bases and J lost 11 bases. The CDR3 spans 14 residues. The CDR3 is CASSYSNQGAVAFF. The CDR3 bases are TGTGCCAGCAGTTACTCGAACCAGGGGGCGGTCGCTTTCTTT.

The chain has TRBV5-5 and TRBJ2-1, with TRBD1 matching over 7 bases. The junction had 14 bases not matched to a gene; V was cut back by 2 bases and J by 0 bases. This CDR3 spans 19 amino acids. The V gene's germline CDR1 is SGHKS and CDR2 YYEKEE (reference sequence). CDR3 sequence reads: CASSFLGDRLQSSYNEQFF. The CDR3 nucleotides are TGTGCCAGCAGCTTTCTGGGGGACAGACTACAGAGCTCCTACAATGAGCAGTTCTTC.

This clonotype turned up a few times. The V and J genes are TRBV4-3 and TRBJ1-1, with unresolved D. V dropped 7 bases and J dropped 1 base, with 10 bases sitting between them. Germline V gives CDR1 LGHNA, CDR2 YSLEER. The CDR3 is 13 residues long. DNA for the CDR3: TGCGCCAGCACCTCCAGAGGGAACACTGAAGCTTTCTTT. The encoded protein is CASTSRGNTEAFF.

The chain couples TRBV3-1 to TRBJ1-1; 8 nucleotides agree with TRBD1. J lost 7 bases, V lost 2 bases, and 6 bases had no gene match. Germline CDR1 is LGHDT and CDR2 is YNNKEL (reference sequence). The CDR3 loop spans 14 amino acids. This CDR3 is CASSQLTGAFEAFF. Written as DNA, the CDR3 is TGTGCCAGCAGCCAACTGACAGGGGCCTTTGAAGCTTTCTTT.

This clonotype occurred a few times. The rearrangement joins TRBV20-1 to TRBJ2-5; 8 bases line up with TRBD2. Germline trimming cut 3 bases from V and 5 bases from J; bases unmatched to any gene: 8. This CDR3 contains 14 residues. Germline V lookup: CDR1 DFQATT, CDR2 SNEGSKA (reference sequence). For the CDR3, the DNA is TGCAGTGCTAGGATGAGCGGGGGCCTTGAGACCCAGTACTTC. Translating it yields CSARMSGGLETQYF.

This clonotype was observed a few times. The chain is built from TRBV5-1 and TRBJ2-1, with 8 bases matching TRBD1. The CDR3 sequence is 13 residues long. V dropped 4 bases and J dropped 6; count of bases not matched to a gene: 3. Germline CDR1 and CDR2: SGHRS and YFSETQ. CDR3 DNA sequence: TGCGCCAGCAGCACGGACAGGGCCAATGAGCAGTTCTTC. Translating it yields CASSTDRANEQFF.

This clonotype has just a few counts. This chain uses TRBV4-1 with TRBJ2-4; 11 bases match TRBD2. This CDR3 spans 22 amino acids. J lost 1 base, V lost 0 bases, and 17 bases had no gene match. Germline CDR1 reads MGHRA; CDR2 reads YSYEKL. CDR3 region: CASSQESPTDTPSGGAKNIQYF. For the CDR3, the DNA is TGCGCCAGCAGCCAAGAATCTCCGACCGACACTCCTAGCGGGGGGGCCAAAAACATTCAGTACTTC.

V gene TRBV2 combines with J gene TRBJ1-1; D may be TRBD1 (6 bases). Between the trimmed V and J ends, which lost 4 bases and 5 bases, there was a span of 14 bases. In germline, CDR1 is SNHLY, CDR2 FYNNEI. This CDR3 is 14 amino acids long. CDR3 DNA sequence: TGTGCCAGCAGTGCCCGGGGGGGGCGGACTGAAGCTTTCTTT. Its protein product is CASSARGGRTEAFF.

This clonotype was observed at least ten times. The genes are TRBV12-3 or TRBV12-4 and TRBJ2-2; no firm D call. The V gene lost 10 bases and the J gene lost 1 base, with 10 bases spanning the gap. The CDR3 length is 13 residues. The CDR3 DNA follows: TGTGCCATAAGCCACAGGAACACCGGGGAGCTGTTTTTT. Translation: CAISHRNTGELFF.

CDR3 region: CASSVRLAGMHGEQFF. The CDR3 region has the DNA TGTGCCAGCAGCGTCCGACTAGCGGGGATGCACGGTGAGCAGTTCTTC. The chain employs TRBV9 and TRBJ2-1; 11 nucleotides align to TRBD2. Germline CDR1 SGDLS, CDR2 YYNGEE. Unmatched junction bases numbered 10, after V lost 2 bases and J lost 9 bases. CDR3 length: 16 amino acids.

V is TRBV9 and J is TRBJ1-3; D is uncertain. The CDR3 covers 17 residues. Trimming left V 0 bases short and J 0 bases short, with 13 bases between. Germline V gene lookup returns CDR1 SGDLS and CDR2 YYNGEE. As DNA, the CDR3 is TGTGCCAGCAGCGTAGAATCGGGGTTTTACTCTGGAAACACCATATATTTT. It specifies CASSVESGFYSGNTIYF.

Many counts were recorded for this clonotype. The V gene is TRBV6-2 or TRBV6-3, the J gene TRBJ1-1; D might be TRBD1 (5 bases). V was clipped by 0 bases and J by 1 base, with 6 bases between them. Germline-derived CDR1 and CDR2 are MNHEY and SVGEGT. This CDR3 region has 14 residues. The CDR3 here is CASSYSGENTEAFF. The CDR3 bases are TGTGCCAGCAGTTACTCGGGGGAGAACACTGAAGCTTTCTTT.

The chain links TRBV7-2 to TRBJ2-3; 7 positions match TRBD1. J gave up 5 bases and V 5 bases, and 7 bases lay outside the gene matches. Germline V gene lookup returns CDR1 SGHTA and CDR2 FQGNSA. This CDR3 region has 14 residues. The CDR3 coding sequence is TGTGCCAGCAGCCGCCGGGACAGTCTAGATACGCAGTATTTT. This sequence encodes CASSRRDSLDTQYF.

The chain carries TRBV9 and TRBJ2-5; 8 nucleotides line up with TRBD1. The germline V gene has CDR1 SGDLS and CDR2 YYNGEE. V trimming: 3 bases; J trimming: 2 bases; junction bases outside the gene matches: 6. This CDR3 is built from 15 residues. This CDR3 is CASSEGQALQETQYF. CDR3 DNA: TGTGCCAGCAGCGAGGGACAGGCGTTACAAGAGACCCAGTACTTC.

This clonotype was counted only a few times. The J gene is TRBJ1-3, the V gene TRBV28, with D hard to call. The ends were cut back, 6 bases at V and 3 bases at J, with 15 bases in the middle. CDR1 MDHEN and CDR2 SYDVKM come from the germline V gene. The CDR3 spans 15 residues. CDR3 in DNA: TGTGCCAGCAGACATTACTCCAGATATGGAAACACCATATATTTT. It codes for CASRHYSRYGNTIYF.